A selection of T cell receptor beta chains follows, all from one sample in a study of CD8 T cells in ankylosing spondylitis. MiXCR was run by TCRdb on the 5' RACE reads, yielding one entry per CDR3 protein. Of approximately 220,000 distinct CDR3 sequences in the sample, around 19% were seen once. The sample was blood, either unsorted or a sorted T cell fraction (not recorded which). Receptor source: a male donor with ankylosing spondylitis. The CDR3 runs from the conserved cysteine through the conserved F or W. A D gene is named only where the DNA matches it firmly. Rows may omit the clone size; those that give it use once, few, many or a size class.

J gene: TRBJ1-2
D gene: TRBD1
V gene: TRBV12-3/TRBV12-4
clone size: many
CDR3 protein: CASSLGQGVYGYTF
CDR3 DNA: TGTGCCAGCAGTTTAGGACAGGGAGTCTATGGCTACACCTTC

J gene: TRBJ2-2
D gene: TRBD2
V gene: TRBV2
clone size: few
CDR3 protein: CASSGSTSGGSRELFF
CDR3 DNA: TGTGCCAGCAGTGGTTCTACTAGCGGGGGGTCCCGGGAGCTGTTTTTT

J gene: TRBJ2-3
D gene: -
V gene: TRBV27
clone size: few
CDR3 protein: CASSFIPGGTDTQYF
CDR3 DNA: TGTGCCAGCAGTTTCATACCCGGGGGCACAGATACGCAGTATTTT

J gene: TRBJ1-2
D gene: -
V gene: TRBV4-1
clone size: -
CDR3 protein: CASSQVSSGQLYGYTF
CDR3 DNA: TGCGCCAGCAGCCAAGTAAGCTCCGGACAGCTCTATGGCTACACCTTC

J gene: TRBJ2-7
D gene: TRBD2
V gene: TRBV15
clone size: many
CDR3 protein: CATSRDSLAEPREQYF
CDR3 DNA: TGTGCCACCAGCAGAGATTCCCTAGCGGAACCTAGGGAGCAGTACTTC

J gene: TRBJ1-5
D gene: TRBD1
V gene: TRBV6-5
clone size: -
CDR3 protein: CASSYARGLGQPQHF
CDR3 DNA: TGTGCCAGCAGTTACGCCAGGGGGCTCGGTCAGCCCCAGCATTTT

J gene: TRBJ2-2
D gene: -
V gene: TRBV24-1
clone size: few
CDR3 protein: CATSDLRLSTGELFF
CDR3 DNA: TGTGCCACCAGTGATTTGCGGCTATCGACCGGGGAGCTGTTTTTT

J gene: TRBJ2-2
D gene: -
V gene: TRBV6-5
clone size: -
CDR3 protein: CASSWGQIGELFF
CDR3 DNA: TGTGCCAGCAGTTGGGGTCAGATCGGGGAGCTGTTTTTT

J gene: TRBJ2-1
D gene: TRBD2
V gene: TRBV4-1
clone size: few
CDR3 protein: CASSQPSGGRGNEQFF
CDR3 DNA: TGCGCCAGCAGCCAACCCAGCGGGGGGCGGGGGAATGAGCAGTTCTTC

J gene: TRBJ2-7
D gene: TRBD2
V gene: TRBV5-1
clone size: -
CDR3 protein: CASRPSGTYEQYF
CDR3 DNA: TGCGCCAGCCGGCCTAGCGGGACCTACGAGCAGTACTTC

J gene: TRBJ1-1
D gene: -
V gene: TRBV6-5
clone size: -
CDR3 protein: CASSYNKPTAGTEAFF
CDR3 DNA: TGTGCCAGCAGTTACAACAAACCGACGGCGGGCACTGAAGCTTTCTTT

J gene: TRBJ2-1
D gene: -
V gene: TRBV4-3
clone size: few
CDR3 protein: CASSPRGIASYNEQFF
CDR3 DNA: TGCGCCAGCAGCCCCCGAGGGATAGCGTCCTACAATGAGCAGTTCTTC

J gene: TRBJ2-1
D gene: TRBD2
V gene: TRBV20-1
clone size: -
CDR3 protein: CSARDIAGGFYNEQFF
CDR3 DNA: TGCAGTGCTAGAGATATAGCGGGAGGGTTCTACAATGAGCAGTTCTTC

J gene: TRBJ2-2
D gene: -
V gene: TRBV12-3/TRBV12-4
clone size: few
CDR3 protein: CASSLGGYTGELFF
CDR3 DNA: TGTGCCAGCAGTTTGGGAGGATACACCGGGGAGCTGTTTTTT

J gene: TRBJ1-2
D gene: TRBD1
V gene: TRBV2
clone size: -
CDR3 protein: CASSEVQGAAYGYTF
CDR3 DNA: TGTGCCAGCAGTGAAGTACAGGGGGCGGCCTATGGCTACACCTTC

J gene: TRBJ2-5
D gene: TRBD2
V gene: TRBV2
clone size: -
CDR3 protein: CASLTFSGAETQYF
CDR3 DNA: TGTGCCAGCCTCACCTTTAGCGGGGCTGAGACCCAGTACTTC

J gene: TRBJ1-2
D gene: TRBD1
V gene: TRBV12-3/TRBV12-4
clone size: few
CDR3 protein: CASSLGQGGGYTF
CDR3 DNA: TGTGCCAGCAGTTTGGGACAGGGGGGTGGCTACACCTTC

J gene: TRBJ1-1
D gene: TRBD1
V gene: TRBV12-3/TRBV12-4
clone size: -
CDR3 protein: CASSPGGVWNTEAFF
CDR3 DNA: TGTGCCAGCAGCCCAGGGGGGGTTTGGAACACTGAAGCTTTCTTT

J gene: TRBJ2-7
D gene: TRBD2
V gene: TRBV15
clone size: many
CDR3 protein: CATSRDYWAGEIEQYF
CDR3 DNA: TGTGCCACCAGCAGAGATTATTGGGCGGGAGAGATCGAGCAGTACTTC

J gene: TRBJ1-1
D gene: -
V gene: TRBV24-1
clone size: many
CDR3 protein: CATSDHQGLEAFF
CDR3 DNA: TGTGCCACCAGTGACCACCAGGGCCTTGAAGCTTTCTTT

J gene: TRBJ1-2
D gene: TRBD1
V gene: TRBV12-3/TRBV12-4
clone size: -
CDR3 protein: CASSLVGGDGYTF
CDR3 DNA: TGTGCCAGCAGTTTAGTAGGGGGCGATGGCTACACCTTC

J gene: TRBJ2-7
D gene: TRBD2
V gene: TRBV4-1
clone size: few
CDR3 protein: CASSQEGLAGGTSYEQYF
CDR3 DNA: TGCGCCAGCAGCCAAGAGGGGCTAGCGGGAGGGACTTCCTACGAGCAGTACTTC

J gene: TRBJ2-7
D gene: TRBD1
V gene: TRBV19
clone size: -
CDR3 protein: CASSTRQGIEQYF
CDR3 DNA: TGTGCCAGTAGTACAAGACAGGGTATCGAGCAGTACTTC

J gene: TRBJ1-6
D gene: TRBD1
V gene: TRBV5-1
clone size: few
CDR3 protein: CASRGPQIGQAIDSPLHF
CDR3 DNA: TGCGCCAGCAGAGGGCCCCAAATCGGACAGGCTATTGATTCACCCCTCCACTTT

J gene: TRBJ2-3
D gene: -
V gene: TRBV28
clone size: -
CDR3 protein: CASSFRVADTQYF
CDR3 DNA: TGTGCCAGCAGTTTCAGGGTCGCGGATACGCAGTATTTT

J gene: TRBJ2-1
D gene: -
V gene: TRBV29-1
clone size: -
CDR3 protein: CSVEGWTRGSYNEQFF
CDR3 DNA: TGCAGCGTTGAAGGGTGGACAAGGGGGTCCTACAATGAGCAGTTCTTC

J gene: TRBJ1-5
D gene: TRBD1
V gene: TRBV5-8
clone size: -
CDR3 protein: CASWGDRVGQPQHF
CDR3 DNA: TGTGCCAGCTGGGGAGACAGGGTAGGACAGCCCCAGCATTTT

J gene: TRBJ2-2
D gene: -
V gene: TRBV6-4
clone size: -
CDR3 protein: CASSVSGTGELFF
CDR3 DNA: TGTGCCAGCAGTGTATCCGGCACCGGGGAGCTGTTTTTT

J gene: TRBJ2-7
D gene: -
V gene: TRBV4-1
clone size: few
CDR3 protein: CASSQEGRSSYEQYF
CDR3 DNA: TGCGCCAGCAGCCAAGAGGGCAGATCCTCCTACGAGCAGTACTTC

J gene: TRBJ2-7
D gene: TRBD2
V gene: TRBV20-1
clone size: -
CDR3 protein: CCARALLAGTTYEQYF
CDR3 DNA: TGCTGTGCTAGAGCCTTGCTAGCGGGAACAACCTACGAGCAGTACTTC

J gene: TRBJ2-7
D gene: -
V gene: TRBV4-3
clone size: few
CDR3 protein: CASSQDRFHSYEQYF
CDR3 DNA: TGCGCCAGCAGCCAAGACCGGTTCCACTCCTACGAGCAGTACTTC

J gene: TRBJ2-7
D gene: -
V gene: TRBV4-1
clone size: -
CDR3 protein: CASSQALVGYEQYF
CDR3 DNA: TGCGCCAGCAGCCAAGCTCTAGTAGGCTACGAGCAGTACTTC

J gene: TRBJ2-1
D gene: TRBD1
V gene: TRBV10-3
clone size: -
CDR3 protein: CAISESGTVYNEQFF
CDR3 DNA: TGTGCCATCAGTGAGTCAGGGACAGTCTACAATGAGCAGTTCTTC

J gene: TRBJ2-7
D gene: -
V gene: TRBV11-3
clone size: -
CDR3 protein: CASSPMGEGEQYF
CDR3 DNA: TGTGCCAGCAGCCCCATGGGGGAAGGCGAGCAGTACTTC

J gene: TRBJ2-3
D gene: TRBD2
V gene: TRBV7-8
clone size: -
CDR3 protein: CASSLDIAGGVSSDTQYF
CDR3 DNA: TGTGCCAGCAGCTTAGACATAGCGGGAGGTGTTTCCTCCGATACGCAGTATTTT

J gene: TRBJ1-1
D gene: TRBD1
V gene: TRBV29-1
clone size: -
CDR3 protein: CSVLQGSNTEAFF
CDR3 DNA: TGCAGCGTTTTACAGGGGTCGAACACTGAAGCTTTCTTT

J gene: TRBJ2-1
D gene: TRBD2
V gene: TRBV20-1
clone size: once
CDR3 protein: CSARPSGVETQFF
CDR3 DNA: TGCAGTGCTAGGCCTAGCGGGGTGGAGACCCAGTTCTTC

J gene: TRBJ2-2
D gene: TRBD1
V gene: TRBV12-3/TRBV12-4
clone size: -
CDR3 protein: CASRWTGGLSGELFF
CDR3 DNA: TGTGCCAGCAGATGGACAGGGGGTTTATCCGGGGAGCTGTTTTTT

J gene: TRBJ2-7
D gene: -
V gene: TRBV11-2
clone size: -
CDR3 protein: CASSLGFGSYEQYF
CDR3 DNA: TGTGCCAGCAGCTTAGGGTTCGGCTCCTACGAGCAGTACTTC

J gene: TRBJ2-1
D gene: -
V gene: TRBV29-1
clone size: many
CDR3 protein: CSVEVAPSGEQFF
CDR3 DNA: TGCAGCGTTGAAGTGGCGCCGAGTGGGGAGCAGTTCTTC

J gene: TRBJ2-4
D gene: -
V gene: TRBV11-2
clone size: -
CDR3 protein: CASSLDRSKNIQYF
CDR3 DNA: TGTGCCAGCAGCTTAGATCGCTCCAAGAACATTCAGTACTTC

J gene: TRBJ2-2
D gene: TRBD2
V gene: TRBV12-3/TRBV12-4
clone size: few
CDR3 protein: CASQGQREGTGELFF
CDR3 DNA: TGTGCCAGCCAGGGACAGCGGGAGGGCACCGGGGAGCTGTTTTTT

J gene: TRBJ1-1
D gene: -
V gene: TRBV5-1
clone size: -
CDR3 protein: CASSLAGGSEAFF
CDR3 DNA: TGCGCCAGCAGCTTGGCCGGAGGTAGTGAAGCTTTCTTT

J gene: TRBJ2-7
D gene: -
V gene: TRBV6-1
clone size: few
CDR3 protein: CASSAGTGTLDYEQYF
CDR3 DNA: TGTGCCAGCAGTGCGGGGACGGGAACCCTAGACTACGAGCAGTACTTC

J gene: TRBJ1-3
D gene: -
V gene: TRBV20-1
clone size: -
CDR3 protein: CSARELGQPFSGNTIYF
CDR3 DNA: TGCAGTGCTAGAGAGTTGGGCCAGCCTTTCTCTGGAAACACCATATATTTT

J gene: TRBJ2-5
D gene: -
V gene: TRBV5-5
clone size: once
CDR3 protein: CASSLVVPRGETQYF
CDR3 DNA: TGTGCCAGCAGCTTGGTGGTTCCCCGGGGGGAGACCCAGTACTTC

J gene: TRBJ1-5
D gene: TRBD1
V gene: TRBV6-1
clone size: -
CDR3 protein: CASRIGTGIQPQHF
CDR3 DNA: TGTGCCAGCAGGATAGGGACAGGGATTCAGCCCCAGCATTTT

J gene: TRBJ2-4
D gene: TRBD1
V gene: TRBV28
clone size: -
CDR3 protein: CASRFNIGQAGNIQYF
CDR3 DNA: TGTGCCAGCAGATTCAATATCGGACAGGCTGGAAACATTCAGTACTTC

J gene: TRBJ2-1
D gene: -
V gene: TRBV15
clone size: -
CDR3 protein: CATSEGVYNEQFF
CDR3 DNA: TGTGCCACCAGCGAGGGAGTTTACAATGAGCAGTTCTTC

J gene: TRBJ2-1
D gene: TRBD1
V gene: TRBV7-8
clone size: few
CDR3 protein: CASSLWDSNNEQFF
CDR3 DNA: TGTGCCAGCAGCTTATGGGACAGCAACAATGAGCAGTTCTTC

J gene: TRBJ2-7
D gene: TRBD1
V gene: TRBV19
clone size: -
CDR3 protein: CASSMGTGGIEQYF
CDR3 DNA: TGTGCCAGTAGTATGGGGACAGGGGGCATCGAGCAGTACTTC